The present T cell receptor beta chain was sequenced within a study of cytomegalovirus exposure and HLA in healthy donors. Findings and limits, study-wide: Sequencing depth roughly uniform across donors was assumed in presence/absence analyses.

The study ran its PCR with 60 Vbeta and 13 Jbeta primers. Only in-frame clones appear in the TCRdb table, and some are missing; sequencing was by immunoSEQ multiplex PCR. The data contain more than 100,000 clones, 74% of them singletons. Details on this clone: Its specificity is unknown.

V lost 0 bases, J lost 6 bases, and 9 bases lay in between. Germline lookup yields CDR1 SEHNR and CDR2 FQNEAQ (reference sequence). The CDR3 sequence is 13 residues long. This chain connects TRBV7-9 to TRBJ2-7; D is possibly TRBD1 (6 bases). This receptor was taken from a woman between 50 and 59 years old in good health and CMV-seropositive. The sample consisted of PBMCs. Here the CDR3 DNA reads TGTGCCAGCAGCTTAGCACAGGGCGGCGAGCAGTACTTC. Translating gives CASSLAQGGEQYF.